The present T cell receptor (beta chain) was sequenced within a study of T cells in localized non-small cell lung cancer. Notes on the study in general: Heterogeneity cannot be ruled out, as sequencing used one tumor region only. Maximal T cell clonality occurred in uninvolved adjacent lung, with tumor ranking below it. Appearance in adjacent lung was seen for a median around 55 of the top 100 tumor clones.

For this clone: Its antigen is unknown.

Germline CDR1 MNHEY, CDR2 SMNVEV (reference sequence). V was clipped by 2 bases and J by 5 bases; unmatched bases: 9. The CDR3 extends over 16 amino acids. TCRdb's copy holds only in-frame clones and misses some; the assay was immunoSEQ multiplex PCR. The profile covers approximately 17,000 clones, with approximately 80% appearing a single time and more than 30% taken by the ten largest. The material sequenced was peripheral blood, taken before any cancer treatment. The V call is TRBV27, the J call TRBJ2-7; 10 bases match TRBD1. This TCR derives from a male donor aged 60 or over with stage I lung adenocarcinoma. The chain's CDR3 is CASSLTDRGRTHEQYF. The CDR3 DNA reads TGTGCCAGCAGTTTAACCGACAGGGGGCGCACCCACGAGCAGTACTTC.